In its sample, the clone carrying this TCR beta chain was seen many times. Its antigen is undetermined. These data belong to a study of early T cells in non-severe SARS-CoV-2 infection. For the study at large: Unsorted whole-blood RNA was sequenced in bulk, leaving chains unpaired.

Attachment of unique molecular identifiers was made to individual cDNA molecules. A single record per CDR3 protein comes from TCRdb applying MiXCR to the 5' RACE reads. The sample lists some 44,000 distinct CDR3 sequences; about 5.9% were seen once. This CDR3 contains 12 residues. The germline V gene encodes CDR1 DFQATT and CDR2 SNEGSKA (reference sequence). Trimming took off 0 bases at V and 2 bases at J, with 3 bases between the two ends. Study findings and constraints: The matching step, a VDJdb search, favored anti-spike CD8 responses and missed private and CD4 specificities.

The rearrangement links TRBV20-1 to TRBJ2-3; D call uncertain. The sequencing here drew on whole blood, taken at baseline. The origin of this receptor is an adult who was a healthcare worker with PCR-confirmed SARS-CoV-2 infection or an uninfected control (not recorded which). The CDR3 DNA reads TGCAGTGCTAGAGATAACACAGATACGCAGTATTTT. Amino acids: CSARDNTDTQYF.